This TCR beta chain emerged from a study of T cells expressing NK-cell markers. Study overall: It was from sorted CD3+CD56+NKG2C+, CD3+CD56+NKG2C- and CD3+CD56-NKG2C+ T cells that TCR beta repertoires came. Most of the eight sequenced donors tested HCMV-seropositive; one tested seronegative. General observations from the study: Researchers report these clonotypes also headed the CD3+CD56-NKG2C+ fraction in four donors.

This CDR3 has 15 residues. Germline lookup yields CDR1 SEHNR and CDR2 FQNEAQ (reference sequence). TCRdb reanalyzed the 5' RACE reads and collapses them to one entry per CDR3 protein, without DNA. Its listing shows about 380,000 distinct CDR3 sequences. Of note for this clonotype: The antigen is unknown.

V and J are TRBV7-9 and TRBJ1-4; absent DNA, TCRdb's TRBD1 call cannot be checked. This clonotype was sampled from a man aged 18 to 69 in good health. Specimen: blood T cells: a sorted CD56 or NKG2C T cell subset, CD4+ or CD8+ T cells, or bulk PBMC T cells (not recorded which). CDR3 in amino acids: CASSFDGTSGEKLFF.